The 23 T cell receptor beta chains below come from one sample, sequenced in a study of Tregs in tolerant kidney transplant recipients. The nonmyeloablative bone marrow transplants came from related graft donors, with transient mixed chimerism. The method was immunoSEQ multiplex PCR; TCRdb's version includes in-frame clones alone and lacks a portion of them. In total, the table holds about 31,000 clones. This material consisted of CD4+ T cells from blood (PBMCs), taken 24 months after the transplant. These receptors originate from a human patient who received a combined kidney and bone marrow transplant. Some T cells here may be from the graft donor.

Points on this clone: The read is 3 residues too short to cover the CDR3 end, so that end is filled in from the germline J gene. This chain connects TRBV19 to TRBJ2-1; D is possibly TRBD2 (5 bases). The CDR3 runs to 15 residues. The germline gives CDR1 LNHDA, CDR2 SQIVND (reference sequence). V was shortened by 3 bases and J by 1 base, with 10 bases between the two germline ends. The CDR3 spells CASSIQRLSYNEQFF. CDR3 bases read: TGTGCCAGTAGTATCCAGCGGTTATCCTACAATGAG.

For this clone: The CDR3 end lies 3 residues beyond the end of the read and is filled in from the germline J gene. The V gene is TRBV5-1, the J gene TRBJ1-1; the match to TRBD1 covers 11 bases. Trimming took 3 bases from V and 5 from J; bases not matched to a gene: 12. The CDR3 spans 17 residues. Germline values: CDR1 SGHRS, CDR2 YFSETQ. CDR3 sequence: CASSSGTGGGGLTEAFF. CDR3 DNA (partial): TGCGCCAGCAGCTCCGGGACAGGGGGAGGGGGACTGACTGAA.

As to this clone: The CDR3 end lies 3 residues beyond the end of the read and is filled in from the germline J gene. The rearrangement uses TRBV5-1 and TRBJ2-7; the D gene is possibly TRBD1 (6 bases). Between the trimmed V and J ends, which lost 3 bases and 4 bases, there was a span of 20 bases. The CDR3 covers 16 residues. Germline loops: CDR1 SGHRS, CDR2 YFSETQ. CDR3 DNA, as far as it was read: TGCGCCAGCAGCTCAAAAGGAACCCGAGGGGGATACGAG. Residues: CASSSKGTRGGYE. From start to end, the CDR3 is CASSSKGTRGGYEQYF.

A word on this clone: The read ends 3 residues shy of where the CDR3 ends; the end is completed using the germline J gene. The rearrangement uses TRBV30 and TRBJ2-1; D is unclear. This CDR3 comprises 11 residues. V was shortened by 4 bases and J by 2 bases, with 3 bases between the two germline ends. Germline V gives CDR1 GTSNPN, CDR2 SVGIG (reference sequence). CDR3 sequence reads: CAWKAYNEQFF. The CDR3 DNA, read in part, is TGTGCCTGGAAGGCCTACAATGAG.

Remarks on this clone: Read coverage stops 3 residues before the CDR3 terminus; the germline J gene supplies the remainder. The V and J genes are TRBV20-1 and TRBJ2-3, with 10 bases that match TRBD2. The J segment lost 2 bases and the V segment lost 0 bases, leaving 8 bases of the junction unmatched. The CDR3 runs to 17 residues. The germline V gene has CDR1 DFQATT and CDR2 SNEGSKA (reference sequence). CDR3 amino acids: CSARDPFTSGNTDTQYF. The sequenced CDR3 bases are TGCAGTGCTAGAGATCCATTTACTAGCGGGAACACAGATACG.

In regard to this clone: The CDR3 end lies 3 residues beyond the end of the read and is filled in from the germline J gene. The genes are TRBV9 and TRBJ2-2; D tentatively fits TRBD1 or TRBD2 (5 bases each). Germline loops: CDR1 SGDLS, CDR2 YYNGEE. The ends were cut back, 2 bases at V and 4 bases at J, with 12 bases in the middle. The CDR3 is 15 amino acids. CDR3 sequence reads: CASSVRGAVTGELFF. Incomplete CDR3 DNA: TGTGCCAGCAGCGTGAGAGGGGCGGTCACCGGGGAG.

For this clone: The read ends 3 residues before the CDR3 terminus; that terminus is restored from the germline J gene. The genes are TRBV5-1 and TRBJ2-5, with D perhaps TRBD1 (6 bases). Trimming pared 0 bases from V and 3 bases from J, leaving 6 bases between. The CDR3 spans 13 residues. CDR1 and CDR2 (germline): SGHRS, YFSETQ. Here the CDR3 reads CASSLEGEETQYF. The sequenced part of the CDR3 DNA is TGCGCCAGCAGCTTGGAGGGGGAAGAGACC.

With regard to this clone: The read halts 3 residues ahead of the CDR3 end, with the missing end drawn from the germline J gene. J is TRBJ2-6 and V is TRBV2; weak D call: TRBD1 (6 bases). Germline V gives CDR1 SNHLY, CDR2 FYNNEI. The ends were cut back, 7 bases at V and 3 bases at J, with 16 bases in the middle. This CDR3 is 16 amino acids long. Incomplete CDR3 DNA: TGTGCCAGCATTGCGTTGGGGGCGGGTGGGGCCAACGTC. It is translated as CASIALGAGGANV. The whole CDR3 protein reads CASIALGAGGANVLTF.

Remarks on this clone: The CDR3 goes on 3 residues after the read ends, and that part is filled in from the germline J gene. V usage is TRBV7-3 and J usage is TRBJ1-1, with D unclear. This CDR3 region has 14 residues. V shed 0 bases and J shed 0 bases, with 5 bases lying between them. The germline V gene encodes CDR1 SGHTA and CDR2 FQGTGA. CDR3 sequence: CASSLTSLNTEAFF. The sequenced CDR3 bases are TGTGCCAGCAGCTTAACGTCCTTGAACACTGAA.

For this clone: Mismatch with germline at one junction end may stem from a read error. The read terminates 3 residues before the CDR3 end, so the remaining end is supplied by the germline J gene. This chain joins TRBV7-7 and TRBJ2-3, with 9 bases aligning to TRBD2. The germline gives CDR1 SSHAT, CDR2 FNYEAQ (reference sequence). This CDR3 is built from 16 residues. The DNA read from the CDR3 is TGTGCTAGCAGCCACGGTAGCGGGAGTAAGACAGATACG. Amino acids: CASSHGSGSKTDT. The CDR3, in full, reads CASSHGSGSKTDTQYF.

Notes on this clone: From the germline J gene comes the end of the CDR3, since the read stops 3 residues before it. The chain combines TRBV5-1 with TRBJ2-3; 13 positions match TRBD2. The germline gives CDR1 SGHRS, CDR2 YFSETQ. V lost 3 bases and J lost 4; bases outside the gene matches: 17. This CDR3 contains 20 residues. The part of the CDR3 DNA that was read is TGCGCCAGCAGCTCCCGGACTAGCGGGAGCTCCCCCGTGGCGGCAGATACG. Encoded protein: CASSSRTSGSSPVAADT. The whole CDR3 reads CASSSRTSGSSPVAADTQYF. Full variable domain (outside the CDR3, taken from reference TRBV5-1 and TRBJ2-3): KAGVTQTPRYLIKTRGQQVTLSCSPISGHRSVSWYQQTPGQGLQFLFEYFSETQRNKGNFPGRFSGRQFSNSRSEMNVSTLELGDSALYLCASSSRTSGSSPVAADTQYFGPGTRLTVL.

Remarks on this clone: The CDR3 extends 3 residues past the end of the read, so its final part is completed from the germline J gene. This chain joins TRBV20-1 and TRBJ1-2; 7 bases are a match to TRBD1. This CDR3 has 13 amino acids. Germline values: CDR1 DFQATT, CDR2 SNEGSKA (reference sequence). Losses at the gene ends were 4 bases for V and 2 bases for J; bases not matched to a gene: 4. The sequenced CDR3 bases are TGCAGTGCTATGGGACAGCCGAACTATGGC. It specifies CSAMGQPNYG. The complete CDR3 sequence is CSAMGQPNYGYTF.

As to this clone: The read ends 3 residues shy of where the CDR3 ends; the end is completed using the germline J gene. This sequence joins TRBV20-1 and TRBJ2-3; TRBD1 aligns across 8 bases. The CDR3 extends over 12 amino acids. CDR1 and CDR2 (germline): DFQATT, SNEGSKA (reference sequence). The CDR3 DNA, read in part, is TGCAGTGCTAGGCAGGCAGGGGGCGCG. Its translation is CSARQAGGA. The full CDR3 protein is CSARQAGGAQYF.

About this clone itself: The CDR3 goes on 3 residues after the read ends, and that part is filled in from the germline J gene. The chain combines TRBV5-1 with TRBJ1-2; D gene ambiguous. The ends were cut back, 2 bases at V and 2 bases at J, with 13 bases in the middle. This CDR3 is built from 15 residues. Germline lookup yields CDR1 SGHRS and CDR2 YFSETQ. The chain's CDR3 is CASSLSGSNNYGYTF. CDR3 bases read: TGCGCCAGCAGCTTATCAGGCAGTAACAACTATGGC.

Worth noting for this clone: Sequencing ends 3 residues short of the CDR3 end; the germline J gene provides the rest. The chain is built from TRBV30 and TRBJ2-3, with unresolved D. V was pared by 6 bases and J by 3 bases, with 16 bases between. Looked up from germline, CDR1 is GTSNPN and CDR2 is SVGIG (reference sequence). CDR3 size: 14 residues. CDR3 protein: CACSLSRPTDTQYF. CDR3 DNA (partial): TGTGCCTGCTCCCTTAGCCGTCCGACAGATACG.

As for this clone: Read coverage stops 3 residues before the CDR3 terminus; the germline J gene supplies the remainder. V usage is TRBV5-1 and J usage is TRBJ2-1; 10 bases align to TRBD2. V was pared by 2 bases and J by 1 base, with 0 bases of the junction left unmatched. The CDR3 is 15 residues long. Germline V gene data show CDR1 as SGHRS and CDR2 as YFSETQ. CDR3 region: CASSLLAGSYNEQFF. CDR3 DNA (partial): TGCGCCAGCAGCTTACTAGCGGGGTCCTACAATGAG.

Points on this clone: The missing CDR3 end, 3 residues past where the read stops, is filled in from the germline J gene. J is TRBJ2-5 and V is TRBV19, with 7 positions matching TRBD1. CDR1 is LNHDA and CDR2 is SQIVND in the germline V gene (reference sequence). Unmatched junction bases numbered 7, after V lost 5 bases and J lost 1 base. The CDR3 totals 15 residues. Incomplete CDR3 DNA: TGTGCCAGTAGTCGACAGGGTGGGGGCCAAGAGACC. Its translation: CASSRQGGGQET. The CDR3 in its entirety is CASSRQGGGQETQYF.

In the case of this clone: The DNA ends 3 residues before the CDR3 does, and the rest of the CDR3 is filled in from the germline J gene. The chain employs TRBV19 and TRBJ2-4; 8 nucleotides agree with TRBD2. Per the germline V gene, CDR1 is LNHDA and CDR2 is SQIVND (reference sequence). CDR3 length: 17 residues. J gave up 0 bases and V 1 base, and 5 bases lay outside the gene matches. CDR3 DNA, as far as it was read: TGTGCCAGTAGTATAGCATTCGCGGGAGGAGCCAAAAACATT. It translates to CASSIAFAGGAKNI. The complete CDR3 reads CASSIAFAGGAKNIQYF.

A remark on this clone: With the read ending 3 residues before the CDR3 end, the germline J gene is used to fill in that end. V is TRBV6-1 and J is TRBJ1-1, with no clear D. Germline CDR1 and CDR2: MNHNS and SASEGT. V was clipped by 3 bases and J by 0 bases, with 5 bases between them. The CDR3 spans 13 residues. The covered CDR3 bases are TGTGCCAGCAGTGAGCCGGTGAACACTGAA. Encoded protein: CASSEPVNTE. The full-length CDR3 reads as CASSEPVNTEAFF.

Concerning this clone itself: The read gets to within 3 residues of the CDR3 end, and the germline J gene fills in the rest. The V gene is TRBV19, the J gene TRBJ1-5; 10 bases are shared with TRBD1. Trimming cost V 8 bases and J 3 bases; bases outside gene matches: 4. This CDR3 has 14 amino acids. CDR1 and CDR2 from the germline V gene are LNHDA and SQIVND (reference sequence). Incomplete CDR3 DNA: TGTGCCAGTCGGGACAGGGGTTACAATCAGCCC. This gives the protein CASRDRGYNQP. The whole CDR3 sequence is CASRDRGYNQPQHF.

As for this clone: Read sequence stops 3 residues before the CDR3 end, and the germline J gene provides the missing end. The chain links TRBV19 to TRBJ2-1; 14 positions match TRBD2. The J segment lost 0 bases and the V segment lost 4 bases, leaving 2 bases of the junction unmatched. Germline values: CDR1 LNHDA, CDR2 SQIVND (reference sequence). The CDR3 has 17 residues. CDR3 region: CASSRTSGGSSYNEQFF. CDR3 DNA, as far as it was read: TGTGCCAGTAGTAGGACTAGCGGGGGGAGCTCCTACAATGAG. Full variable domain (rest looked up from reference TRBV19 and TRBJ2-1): DGGITQSPKYLFRKEGQNVTLSCEQNLNHDAMYWYRQDPGQGLRLIYYSQIVNDFQKGDIAEGYSVSREKKESFPLTVTSAQKNPTAFYLCASSRTSGGSSYNEQFFGPGTRLTVL.

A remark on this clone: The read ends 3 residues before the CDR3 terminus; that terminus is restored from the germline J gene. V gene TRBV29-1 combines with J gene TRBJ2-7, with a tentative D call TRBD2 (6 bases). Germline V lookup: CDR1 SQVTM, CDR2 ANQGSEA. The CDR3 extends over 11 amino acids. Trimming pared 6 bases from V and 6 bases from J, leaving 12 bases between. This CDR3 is CSVSRGVEQYF. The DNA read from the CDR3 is TGCAGCGTCTCCCGCGGGGTCGAG.

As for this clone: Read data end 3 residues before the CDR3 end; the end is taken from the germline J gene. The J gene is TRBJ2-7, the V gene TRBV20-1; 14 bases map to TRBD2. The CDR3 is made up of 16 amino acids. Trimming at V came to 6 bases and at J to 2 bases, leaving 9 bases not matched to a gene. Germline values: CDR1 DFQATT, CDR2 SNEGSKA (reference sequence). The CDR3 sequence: CSAAGTSGRSTYEQYF. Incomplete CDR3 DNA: TGCAGTGCCGCCGGGACTAGCGGGAGAAGTACCTACGAG.